This T cell receptor (beta chain) comes out of a study of cytomegalovirus exposure and HLA in healthy donors. Comments on this clone: Its antigen remains unknown.

Produced via immunoSEQ multiplex PCR; TCRdb's table is partial and in-frame only. The data show about 170,000 clones, about 89% seen once. Germline V gives CDR1 SGHTA, CDR2 FQGNSA. Trimming shortened V by 5 bases and J by 8 bases, and 16 bases separated the two germline ends. This CDR3 is 15 amino acids long. Study-wide results and limits: Rarity held for most TCR sequences, but there were some public TCRs that occurred in many donors. Among the CMV-associated chains, a few were confirmed in vitro as specific for CMV antigens.

The chain combines TRBV7-2 with TRBJ2-6; weak D call: TRBD1 (6 bases). Sequencing used PBMCs. This receptor was obtained from a man between 18 and 29 years old in good health and CMV-seropositive. The CDR3 loop reads CASSQGTDLSNVLTF. The CDR3 nucleotides are TGTGCCAGCAGCCAGGGGACGGATCTTTCCAACGTCCTGACTTTC.